This T cell receptor (beta chain) stems from a study of Graves' ophthalmopathy and Graves' hyperthyroidism. The overall study: There was a collection of peripheral blood at initial diagnosis, before any treatment.

V was shortened by 0 bases and J by 3 bases, with 9 bases between the two germline ends. The CDR3 runs to 14 residues. Germline values: CDR1 WSHSY, CDR2 SAAADI. Study conclusions and caveats: Forecasting of ophthalmopathy progression by the model achieved almost 71% sensitivity and approximately 72% specificity.

Concerning this clonotype itself: Its antigen is not identified.

Uncontrolled infections, pregnancy, lactation or other autoimmune diseases led to patient exclusion. PBMCs had their origin in fresh peripheral blood (roughly 9.3 ml). RNA transcripts were the source from which TCR beta CDR3 regions were amplified. RT-PCR in the first round used HTBI primers; a second-round multiplex PCR followed. TCRdb re-called the multiplex PCR reads through MiXCR, storing one row per CDR3 protein. The sample contains 400,000 to 500,000 distinct CDR3 sequences, under 25% of which appear only once. This chain connects TRBV10-2 to TRBJ2-7; a possible D gene is TRBD2 (6 bases). The sequenced sample consisted of peripheral blood. The receptor's source is a woman under 30 with stable Graves' hyperthyroidism. CDR3 nucleotide sequence: TGCGCCAGCAGTGAGTCGGGGACTTACTACGAGCAGTACTTC. It yields the protein CASSESGTYYEQYF.